Listed here are 22 T cell receptor beta chains from one sample, sequenced in a study of radiotherapy plus CTLA-4 blockade in lung cancer. The protocol was immunoSEQ multiplex PCR, while the TCRdb copy is restricted to in-frame clones and leaves out a portion. The sample has some 110,000 clones; 81% are singletons. The sequencing here drew on peripheral blood, taken from a patient treated with radiotherapy plus ipilimumab. The source is a human donor with non-small cell lung cancer that progressed on radiotherapy plus ipilimumab. Some clones in this sample may be carry-over from other donors' samples.

Notes on this clone: The junction differs from germline at one of its ends, possibly a read error. CDR3 nucleotide sequence: TGTGCTAGCAGGAAAGGGACAGGTCAACAAGAGACCCAGTACTTC. Its translation is CASRKGTGQQETQYF. The chain is built from TRBV7-7 and TRBJ2-5; 8 nucleotides line up with TRBD1. Germline CDR1 reads SSHAT; CDR2 reads FNYEAQ (reference sequence). The CDR3 loop spans 15 amino acids.

The sample holds one count of this clone. The CDR3 sequence: CASRVAGKGTDTQYF. CDR3 bases: TGCGCCAGCAGAGTGGCGGGGAAGGGCACAGATACGCAGTATTTT. V and J are TRBV5-1 and TRBJ2-3; tentative D call: TRBD2 (6 bases). The ends were cut back, 5 bases at V and 1 base at J, with 14 bases in the middle. CDR3 size: 15 residues. Germline CDR1 and CDR2: SGHRS and YFSETQ.

This clone was recorded only once. The J gene is TRBJ1-2, the V gene TRBV18; 7 nucleotides agree with TRBD1. The germline V gene has CDR1 KGHSH and CDR2 LQKENI. The V and J ends lost 3 bases and 4 bases, in that order; junction bases with no gene match: 8. The CDR3 covers 15 residues. CDR3 in amino acids: CASSPQQGDGYGYTF. For the CDR3, the DNA is TGTGCCAGCTCACCCCAGCAGGGGGATGGCTATGGCTACACCTTC.

The DNA for the CDR3 is TGCGCCAGCAGCTTGGCCGTGCAGGGCAGCAATCAGCCCCAGCATTTT. Its protein is CASSLAVQGSNQPQHF. V usage is TRBV5-1 and J usage is TRBJ1-5, with a tentative D call TRBD1 (5 bases). Trimming left V 0 bases short and J 1 base short, with 11 bases between. In germline, CDR1 is SGHRS, CDR2 YFSETQ. The CDR3 totals 16 residues.

V is TRBV29-1 and J is TRBJ2-1; D may correspond to TRBD1 or TRBD2 (5 bases each). This CDR3 spans 14 amino acids. Germline V CDR1 and CDR2: SQVTM, ANQGSEA. The V gene lost 3 bases and the J gene lost 4 bases, with 13 bases spanning the gap. CDR3 region: CSVEGTASYNEQFF. CDR3 coding DNA: TGCAGCGTTGAGGGGACCGCTTCTTACAATGAGCAGTTCTTC.

This clone was counted only a few times. The genes are TRBV18 and TRBJ1-2; tentative D call: TRBD1 (6 bases). CDR3 length: 13 amino acids. The V gene lost 3 bases and the J gene lost 6 bases, with 11 bases spanning the gap. Looked up from germline, CDR1 is KGHSH and CDR2 is LQKENI. In nucleotides, the CDR3 is TGTGCCAGCTCACCTGGACAGTTAAATGGCTACACCTTC. Encoded protein: CASSPGQLNGYTF. The full variable domain, rest sourced from reference TRBV18 and TRBJ1-2, is NAGVMQNPRHLVRRRGQEARLRCSPMKGHSHVYWYRQLPEEGLKFMVYLQKENIIDESGMPKERFSAEFPKEGPSILRIQQVVRGDSAAYFCASSPGQLNGYTFGSGTRLTVV.

The chain couples TRBV6-1 to TRBJ2-7; 10 nucleotides line up with TRBD1. The J segment lost 9 bases and the V segment lost 7 bases, leaving 12 bases of the junction unmatched. The CDR3 has 14 amino acids. Germline assignment: CDR1 MNHNS and CDR2 SASEGT. In DNA form, the CDR3 reads TGTGCCAGCACCCCCGGGACAGGGGATATCAGGCAGTACTTC. Its protein is CASTPGTGDIRQYF.

This clone showed up just once. This chain joins TRBV4-3 and TRBJ2-3, with D unclear. The CDR3 runs to 15 residues. The germline V gene encodes CDR1 LGHNA and CDR2 YSLEER. The V end was cut by 0 bases, the J end by 0 bases, with 7 bases between. In DNA form, the CDR3 reads TGCGCCAGCAGCCAAGATTTGTTTAGCACAGATACGCAGTATTTT. As protein: CASSQDLFSTDTQYF.

The V call is TRBV5-8, the J call TRBJ2-3; 12 bases match TRBD1. Unmatched junction bases numbered 19, after V lost 4 bases and J lost 10 bases. This CDR3 comprises 18 residues. Germline V gene lookup returns CDR1 SGHTS and CDR2 YDEGEE. CDR3 sequence: CASSPFYGTGGASNPQYF. Here the CDR3 DNA reads TGTGCCAGCAGCCCCTTTTACGGGACAGGGGGCGCATCAAATCCGCAGTATTTT.

The chain employs TRBV18 and TRBJ2-1; 8 bases line up with TRBD2. The CDR3 has 16 residues. The germline V gene has CDR1 KGHSH and CDR2 LQKENI. V shed 3 bases, J shed 2 bases, and the junction held 6 bases outside the gene matches. This chain's CDR3 is CASSPTSGGPYNEQFF. In nucleotides, the CDR3 is TGTGCCAGCTCACCCACATCGGGGGGGCCCTACAATGAGCAGTTCTTC.

The gene calls are TRBV7-2 and TRBJ1-5; D is perhaps TRBD1 (5 bases). CDR3 length equals 15 residues. V gave up 1 base and J gave up 3 bases, with 10 bases separating them. The germline CDR1 and CDR2 sequences are SGHTA and FQGNSA. The chain's CDR3 is CASSLVWGYNQPQHF. The CDR3 DNA reads TGTGCCAGCAGCTTAGTTTGGGGGTACAATCAGCCCCAGCATTTT.

The chain employs TRBV2 and TRBJ2-3, with TRBD1 matching over 8 bases. With 4 bases clipped from V and 4 bases from J, the junction kept 7 bases outside the gene matches. The CDR3 extends over 15 amino acids. Germline V lookup: CDR1 SNHLY, CDR2 FYNNEI. The CDR3 is CASSVDRVDSDTQYF. The CDR3 DNA reads TGTGCCAGCAGTGTGGACAGGGTGGATTCAGATACGCAGTATTTT.

This chain connects TRBV6-5 to TRBJ2-5; D is possibly TRBD1 or TRBD2 (5 bases each). Germline CDR1 reads MNHEY; CDR2 reads SVGAGI. The CDR3 runs 13 residues. V lost 10 bases to trimming and J lost 3 bases, with 15 bases between them. CDR3 region: CAIARDRKETQYF. CDR3 nucleotides: TGTGCCATCGCCCGGGACCGAAAAGAGACCCAGTACTTC.

V gene TRBV7-3 combines with J gene TRBJ2-1; 9 bases align to TRBD2. V shed 4 bases and J 4 bases; nucleotides not matched to a gene: 8. Germline lookup yields CDR1 SGHTA and CDR2 FQGTGA. CDR3 length equals 16 residues. CDR3 sequence reads: CASSSSGTSSYNEQFF. The CDR3 nucleotides read TGTGCCAGCAGCTCGTCAGGGACTAGCTCGTACAATGAGCAGTTCTTC.

This clone is medium-sized. This chain joins TRBV5-5 and TRBJ2-7; 9 bases map to TRBD1. The germline CDR1 and CDR2 sequences are SGHKS and YYEKEE (reference sequence). The CDR3 consists of 14 residues. Unmatched junction bases numbered 6, after V lost 3 bases and J lost 5 bases. In nucleotides, the CDR3 is TGTGCCAGCAGCTCAACAGGGGGCGTCGACGAGCAGTACTTC. Its protein is CASSSTGGVDEQYF.

The chain combines TRBV9 with TRBJ2-3; 9 positions agree with TRBD2. V shed 4 bases, J shed 2 bases, and the junction held 11 bases outside the gene matches. The CDR3 runs 17 residues. Looked up from germline, CDR1 is SGDLS and CDR2 is YYNGEE. The CDR3 DNA sequence: TGTGCCAGCAGCATTGGCCGCGCGGGGGGGTTCACAGATACGCAGTATTTT. It yields the protein CASSIGRAGGFTDTQYF.

The rearrangement links TRBV4-3 to TRBJ2-2; no clear D gene. Germline CDR1 LGHNA, CDR2 YSLEER. This CDR3 spans 15 amino acids. Trimming cost V 1 base and J 0 bases, with 6 bases left between them. The CDR3 sequence: CASSQGLANTGELFF. For the CDR3, the DNA is TGCGCCAGCAGCCAAGGGCTAGCGAACACCGGGGAGCTGTTTTTT.

The J gene is TRBJ2-1, the V gene TRBV5-6; 12 nucleotides line up with TRBD2. The ends lost 1 base at V and 7 bases at J; junction bases unmatched: 15. The germline gives CDR1 SGHDT, CDR2 YYEEEE. This CDR3 has 19 amino acids. The DNA for the CDR3 is TGTGCCAGCAGCTTGATCGGACTAGCGGGATTGGTTAGTAAGAATGAGCAGTTCTTC. It yields the protein CASSLIGLAGLVSKNEQFF.

The rearrangement joins TRBV6-6 to TRBJ2-5, with D perhaps given as TRBD1 or TRBD2 (5 bases each). The V and J ends lost 6 bases and 5 bases respectively, with 16 bases between them. The CDR3 covers 14 residues. Germline CDR1 is MNHNY and CDR2 is SVGAGI (reference sequence). CDR3: CASSLDPWGETQYF. The CDR3 DNA sequence: TGTGCCAGCAGCCTGGACCCCTGGGGGGAGACCCAGTACTTC.

This clone was picked up a small number of times. The chain combines TRBV9 with TRBJ1-6; possibly TRBD1 for D (5 bases). This CDR3 region has 18 residues. Between the trimmed V and J ends, which lost 0 bases and 5 bases, there was a span of 18 bases. CDR1 and CDR2 (germline): SGDLS, YYNGEE. CDR3 nucleotides: TGTGCCAGCAGCGTAGTCAGGGCGTCCCTTGTCAATAATTCACCCCTCCACTTT. Residues: CASSVVRASLVNNSPLHF.

The rearrangement joins TRBV27 to TRBJ2-5; TRBD1 matches 7 bases. The length of the CDR3 is 15 residues. Germline lookup yields CDR1 MNHEY and CDR2 SMNVEV (reference sequence). The V gene end was trimmed by 5 bases and the J gene end by 3 bases; junction bases not matched to a gene: 9. CDR3 sequence (DNA): TGTGCCAGCAGTACCCGACAGGGTCTGGAAGAGACCCAGTACTTC. This gives the protein CASSTRQGLEETQYF.

V is TRBV29-1 and J is TRBJ1-4, with 8 bases that match TRBD1. Unmatched junction bases numbered 8, after V lost 7 bases and J lost 7 bases. Germline V gene data show CDR1 as SQVTM and CDR2 as ANQGSEA. This CDR3 spans 13 amino acids. CDR3 loop: CSARQGSSEKLFF. DNA for the CDR3: TGCAGCGCCAGACAGGGGTCGAGTGAAAAACTGTTTTTT. Full variable domain (missing parts from reference TRBV29-1 and TRBJ1-4): SAVISQKPSRDICQRGTSLTIQCQVDSQVTMMFWYRQQPGQSLTLIATANQGSEATYESGFVIDKFPISRPNLTFSTLTVSNMSPEDSSIYLCSARQGSSEKLFFGSGTQLSVL.